Below are 17 T cell receptor beta chains sequenced from a single sample in a study of blood T cells in healthy people across ages (dated by TCRdb to between 2015 and 2017). Library prep was done by 5' RACE. Sequencing instrument: Illumina HiSeq 2500. The second PCR ran for roughly 7 to 11 cycles and used a J-beta primer mix along with a sample-barcoded 5' primer. TCRdb ran its own pipeline on the public reads, namely fastp trimming at Q25 and MiXCR clone calling, and kept in-frame beta chains. Each entry merges the rows of one CDR3 protein and shows their most common DNA and genes. A total of approximately 1,000,000 distinct CDR3 sequences appear in this sample, around two fifths of them only once. The ten largest clonotypes hold about 12% of the sample. The sample was blood. The receptors stem from a man younger than 35 in good health.

This chain joins TRBV5-1 and TRBJ2-5; no clear D. Germline loops: CDR1 SGHRS, CDR2 YFSETQ. The CDR3 contains 12 residues. The V gene lost 4 bases and the J gene lost 1 base, with 5 bases spanning the gap. Here the CDR3 reads CASSALQETQYF. In DNA form, the CDR3 reads TGCGCCAGCAGCGCCCTCCAAGAGACCCAGTACTTC.

A single count supports this clonotype. This may arise from a read error, as a much more abundant clone is one base away. This rearrangement joins TRBV5-1 to TRBJ2-1; 8 nucleotides line up with TRBD1. Germline CDR1 and CDR2: SGHRS and YFSETQ. The ends lost 0 bases at V and 6 bases at J; junction bases unmatched: 5. The CDR3 extends over 15 amino acids. CDR3 sequence reads: CASSLGTGWCNEQFF. In DNA form, the CDR3 reads TGCGCCAGCAGCTTGGGGACAGGGTGGTGCAATGAGCAGTTCTTC.

In its sample, this clonotype was seen many times. The chain carries TRBV4-3 and TRBJ2-3; 7 bases agree with TRBD2. After removal of 0 bases from V and 4 bases from J, the junction contained 13 bases not matched to a gene. Per germline, CDR1 LGHNA and CDR2 YSLEER. The CDR3 is made up of 18 amino acids. The CDR3 nucleotides are TGCGCCAGCAGCCAAGATGGGGGGACTACCCTATCCGCAGATACGCAGTATTTT. Its protein product is CASSQDGGTTLSADTQYF.

This clonotype came up a few times. V and J are TRBV20-1 and TRBJ1-2; D is unresolved. Per germline, CDR1 DFQATT and CDR2 SNEGSKA (reference sequence). CDR3 size: 14 residues. V lost 0 bases and J lost 0, with 8 bases in between. CDR3 region: CSARDYLTNYGYTF. CDR3 nucleotides: TGCAGTGCTAGAGACTACCTAACTAACTATGGCTACACCTTC.

This clonotype showed up many times. The chain is built from TRBV3-1 and TRBJ2-1; possible D gene TRBD2, 6 bases. Trimming took 0 bases from V and 10 from J, leaving 13 bases between them. This CDR3 has 14 amino acids. Germline V gene lookup returns CDR1 LGHDT and CDR2 YNNKEL (reference sequence). CDR3 protein: CASSQDVGTREQFF. The CDR3 DNA follows: TGTGCCAGCAGCCAAGATGTCGGGACTCGGGAGCAGTTCTTC.

The chain uses TRBV4-1 and TRBJ2-5, with D maybe TRBD2 (5 bases). V lost 0 bases and J 5 bases, leaving 16 bases between the germline ends. The CDR3 length is 16 residues. Germline lookup yields CDR1 MGHRA and CDR2 YSYEKL. The CDR3 DNA follows: TGCGCCAGCAGCCAAGAGAGATCGAGGGAATGGGAGACCCAGTACTTC. Protein: CASSQERSREWETQYF.

This clonotype was observed many times. The chain is built from TRBV5-1 and TRBJ2-5; perhaps TRBD2 as D (6 bases). The germline V gene has CDR1 SGHRS and CDR2 YFSETQ. The CDR3 contains 15 residues. With 5 bases removed from V and 0 bases from J, the gap between germline ends came to 14 bases. DNA for the CDR3: TGCGCCAGCAGTCGCGGGATTGAGTACCAAGAGACCCAGTACTTC. As protein: CASSRGIEYQETQYF.

In this sample, this clonotype turned up a few times. This rearrangement joins TRBV21-1 to TRBJ2-4; the listed D gene, TRBD2, was not tested against the DNA. The J call may be mistaken, given a closer DNA end match to TRBJ2-7. TRBV21-1 is described as a pseudogene. The CDR3 sequence is 15 residues long. This CDR3 reads CASSKKGSYEDEQYF. DNA for the CDR3: TGTGCCAGCAGCAAAAAGGGCAGTTATGAGGACGAGCAGTACTTC.

This clonotype appeared a few times. The CDR3 bases are TGTGCCAGCAGCCAAGGCCCCTCCTACGAGCAGTACTTC. Translating it yields CASSQGPSYEQYF. The chain uses TRBV3-1 and TRBJ2-7, with unresolved D. The V and J ends lost 1 base and 0 bases respectively, with 4 bases between them. CDR1 LGHDT and CDR2 YNNKEL come from the germline V gene (reference sequence). The CDR3 covers 13 residues.

This clonotype was counted many times. The V and J genes are TRBV4-3 and TRBJ2-3; no clear D gene. Per germline, CDR1 LGHNA and CDR2 YSLEER. Trimming pared 0 bases from V and 0 bases from J, leaving 4 bases between. This CDR3 region has 14 residues. The CDR3 loop reads CASSQERSTDTQYF. The CDR3 DNA is TGCGCCAGCAGCCAAGAGCGGAGCACAGATACGCAGTATTTT.

This chain uses TRBV4-2 with TRBJ1-5, with D maybe TRBD1 (5 bases). V was trimmed by 0 bases and J by 6 bases, leaving 12 bases between them. The CDR3 totals 15 residues. In germline, CDR1 is LGHNA, CDR2 YNFKEQ. CDR3 bases: TGTGCCAGCAGCCAAGAGGCTCCGGGGCTTCAGCCCCAGCATTTT. Its protein product is CASSQEAPGLQPQHF.

This clonotype has more than one count but fewer than ten. V and J are TRBV28 and TRBJ1-2; 10 nucleotides match TRBD1. This CDR3 has 18 amino acids. Unmatched junction bases numbered 13, after V lost 6 bases and J lost 0 bases. Germline assignment: CDR1 MDHEN and CDR2 SYDVKM. In DNA, the CDR3 is TGTGCCAGCAGCCCTCATGGGGACAGGGGAGGGACTAACTATGGCTACACCTTC. Encoded protein: CASSPHGDRGGTNYGYTF.

The chain employs TRBV25-1 and TRBJ2-7; TRBD2 might be the D (5 bases). The CDR3 consists of 16 residues. CDR1 and CDR2 from the germline V gene are MGHDK and SYGVNS. V was shortened by 0 bases and J by 7 bases, with 19 bases between the two germline ends. In DNA, the CDR3 is TGTGCCAGCAGTGAATATGGAGGAAGCTCCTACAATGAGCAGTACTTC. Translated: CASSEYGGSSYNEQYF.

The rearrangement joins TRBV20-1 to TRBJ2-3; possible D gene TRBD1, 5 bases. The germline CDR1 and CDR2 sequences are DFQATT and SNEGSKA (reference sequence). Trimming pared 6 bases from V and 2 bases from J, leaving 15 bases between. CDR3 length equals 14 residues. The chain's CDR3 is CSARPRGHTDTQYF. The CDR3 coding sequence is TGCAGTGCCCGCCCAAGGGGTCACACAGATACGCAGTATTTT.

The J gene is TRBJ2-1, the V gene TRBV29-1, with 9 bases identical to TRBD1. After removal of 8 bases from V and 8 bases from J, the junction contained 7 bases not matched to a gene. There are 12 residues in the CDR3. CDR1 is SQVTM and CDR2 is ANQGSEA in the germline V gene. The CDR3 DNA reads as TGCAGCTCCCGGACAGGGGCGGATGAGCAGTTCTTC. Translating it yields CSSRTGADEQFF.

This sequence joins TRBV7-3 and TRBJ2-5; D uncertain. Deletions cut 1 base from V and 1 base from J, with 7 bases between. CDR3 length: 14 amino acids. Germline loops: CDR1 SGHTA, CDR2 FQGTGA. CDR3 sequence (DNA): TGTGCCAGCAGCTTAAACGGACCCCAAGAGACCCAGTACTTC. It translates to CASSLNGPQETQYF.

This clonotype was picked up a small number of times. The chain has TRBV12-3 or TRBV12-4 and TRBJ1-1; D call uncertain. The V gene lost 1 base and the J gene lost 9 bases, with 9 bases spanning the gap. CDR3 length equals 12 residues. The CDR3 is CASSLVGKKAFF. CDR3 coding DNA: TGTGCCAGCAGTTTAGTAGGGAAAAAAGCTTTCTTT.